Shown below are 25 T cell receptor beta chains from a single sample sequenced in a study of blood T cell repertoires in COVID-19. Assay used: immunoSEQ multiplex PCR; TCRdb lists only in-frame clones, some missing. The data hold some 150,000 clones, with 84% observed a single time. Sequenced input: peripheral blood. These receptors came from a human donor in a cohort sampled during active COVID-19.

Regarding this clone: Other DNA sequences of this sample code for an identical CDR3. The rearrangement joins TRBV27 to TRBJ1-2; D perhaps matches TRBD1 (5 bases). The CDR3 is 13 residues long. Germline CDR1 reads MNHEY; CDR2 reads SMNVEV (reference sequence). Trimming stripped 6 bases from V and 2 bases from J, with 10 bases between. CDR3 amino acids: CASRRDLNYGYTF. The DNA of the CDR3 is TGTGCCAGCAGGAGGGACTTAAACTATGGCTACACCTTC.

The chain links TRBV13 to TRBJ2-1; 10 positions agree with TRBD2. Trimming took 5 bases from V and 8 from J; bases not matched to a gene: 18. Germline V gives CDR1 PRHDT, CDR2 FYEKMQ (reference sequence). The CDR3 consists of 18 residues. CDR3 nucleotide sequence: TGTGCCAGCAGCGCCTCGAGTCTGGGACTAGCGCTTCAGGATGAGCAGTTCTTC. Translating it yields CASSASSLGLALQDEQFF.

This clone was observed a handful of times. The chain is built from TRBV7-9 and TRBJ2-5, with TRBD2 as a possible D gene (6 bases). Germline V gene data show CDR1 as SEHNR and CDR2 as FQNEAQ (reference sequence). V lost 1 base and J 5 bases, leaving 14 bases between the germline ends. CDR3 length: 15 residues. CDR3 bases: TGTGCCAGCAGCTTAGTTGGGACCCGGGGGGAGACCCAGTACTTC. It encodes CASSLVGTRGETQYF.

The chain combines TRBV27 with TRBJ1-1; D is ambiguous. The CDR3 contains 12 residues. Germline-derived CDR1 and CDR2 are MNHEY and SMNVEV (reference sequence). Trimming took 2 bases from V and 7 from J, leaving 8 bases between them. The CDR3 reads CASSLTMGEAFF. CDR3 nucleotides: TGTGCCAGCAGTTTAACTATGGGTGAAGCTTTCTTT.

The chain is built from TRBV6-5 and TRBJ2-1; D not resolved. The CDR3 spans 13 residues. V was pared by 6 bases and J by 0 bases, with 6 bases between. The germline V gene has CDR1 MNHEY and CDR2 SVGAGI. The CDR3: CASRLSSYNEQFF. In DNA form, the CDR3 reads TGTGCCAGCAGACTGAGCTCCTACAATGAGCAGTTCTTC.

The chain carries TRBV7-9 and TRBJ2-5; a weak D match, TRBD1 (5 bases). Germline V lookup: CDR1 SEHNR, CDR2 FQNEAQ (reference sequence). CDR3 length equals 13 residues. The V gene lost 5 bases and the J gene lost 4 bases, with 11 bases spanning the gap. Here the CDR3 reads CASSPGYRETQYF. The CDR3 DNA follows: TGTGCCAGCAGCCCAGGGTACCGAGAGACCCAGTACTTC.

The rearrangement joins TRBV13 to TRBJ2-7; TRBD1 matches at 7 bases. V gave up 5 bases and J gave up 2 bases; unmatched junction bases: 9. Germline V CDR1 and CDR2: PRHDT, FYEKMQ (reference sequence). The CDR3 is 15 residues long. CDR3 protein: CASSVDREGTYEQYF. The CDR3, as DNA: TGTGCCAGCAGCGTAGACAGGGAAGGGACCTACGAGCAGTACTTC.

The rearrangement uses TRBV3-1 (or the pseudogene TRBV3-2) and TRBJ1-5, with D maybe TRBD1 (6 bases). There are 15 residues in the CDR3. The V gene's germline CDR1 is LGHDT and CDR2 YNNKEL (reference sequence). Trimming cost V 4 bases and J 9 bases, with 19 bases left between them. Written as DNA, the CDR3 is TGTGCCAGCAGCCCCTCAGGCAGGGGCGCCCGGCCCCAGCATTTT. It is translated as CASSPSGRGARPQHF.

This chain connects TRBV20-1 to TRBJ2-2; a weak D match, TRBD2 (5 bases). Trimming removed 3 bases from V and 4 bases from J, with 9 bases in between. This CDR3 is 13 amino acids long. Per the germline V gene, CDR1 is DFQATT and CDR2 is SNEGSKA (reference sequence). The CDR3 reads CSASGGSTGELFF. The DNA for the CDR3 is TGCAGTGCTAGTGGCGGGTCCACCGGGGAGCTGTTTTTT.

This chain links TRBV27 with TRBJ2-1, with unresolved D. The V and J ends lost 0 bases and 5 bases respectively, with 8 bases between them. Germline loops: CDR1 MNHEY, CDR2 SMNVEV (reference sequence). This CDR3 is built from 14 residues. CDR3 in amino acids: CASSLSAENNEQFF. CDR3 sequence (DNA): TGTGCCAGCAGTTTATCCGCGGAGAACAATGAGCAGTTCTTC.

On this clone itself: One junction end disagrees with the germline gene, perhaps due to a read error. The chain uses TRBV4-3 and TRBJ1-1, with 7 positions matching TRBD1. There are 16 residues in the CDR3. Germline V gene data show CDR1 as LGHNA and CDR2 as YSLEER. The CDR3 protein is CASSQAGQALNTEAFF. The CDR3 DNA follows: TGCGCCAGCAGTCAAGCTGGACAGGCCCTCAACACTGAAGCTTTCTTT.

This clone occurred a few times. V gene TRBV5-1 combines with J gene TRBJ2-1; 10 bases fit TRBD2. The CDR3 loop spans 17 amino acids. J lost 1 base, V lost 0 bases, and 4 bases had no gene match. Germline CDR1 is SGHRS and CDR2 is YFSETQ. The CDR3 nucleotides read TGCGCCAGCAGCTTGGCTAGCGGGGGCCGGTCCTACAATGAGCAGTTCTTC. Translating it yields CASSLASGGRSYNEQFF.

This clone appeared a few times. The CDR3 protein is CASSVQGAGTEAFF. CDR3 bases: TGTGCCAGCAGCGTACAGGGGGCTGGAACTGAAGCTTTCTTT. The gene calls are TRBV11-3 and TRBJ1-1, with TRBD1 identical over 9 bases. Trimming at V came to 5 bases and at J to 5 bases, leaving 6 bases not matched to a gene. CDR3 length equals 14 residues. Germline CDR1 reads SGHNT; CDR2 reads YENEEA.

The chain combines TRBV5-4 with TRBJ2-5, with TRBD2 matching over 12 bases. Looked up from germline, CDR1 is SGHNT and CDR2 is YYREEE (reference sequence). V was pared by 3 bases and J by 2 bases, with 5 bases of the junction left unmatched. The CDR3 extends over 16 amino acids. The CDR3 is CASSSKTSGRQETQYF. CDR3 nucleotides: TGTGCCAGCAGCTCTAAGACTAGCGGGAGACAAGAGACCCAGTACTTC. Drawing the rest from reference TRBV5-4 and TRBJ2-5, the complete variable domain is ETGVTQSPTHLIKTRGQQVTLRCSSQSGHNTVSWYQQALGQGPQFIFQYYREEENGRGNFPPRFSGLQFPNYSSELNVNALELDDSALYLCASSSKTSGRQETQYFGPGTRLLVL.

The rearrangement joins TRBV9 to TRBJ1-3; D unclear. Trimming removed 0 bases at V and 0 bases at J, with 10 bases between. The CDR3 sequence is 16 residues long. The germline gives CDR1 SGDLS, CDR2 YYNGEE. In DNA, the CDR3 is TGTGCCAGCAGCGTAGCCCCAGTCAACTCTGGAAACACCATATATTTT. Translating gives CASSVAPVNSGNTIYF.

This clone was found many times. The CDR3 loop reads CASSLGASSGNTIYF. The CDR3 DNA reads as TGTGCCAGCAGCTTAGGGGCCAGCTCTGGAAACACCATATATTTT. The chain is built from TRBV11-3 and TRBJ1-3; D is undetermined. This CDR3 spans 15 amino acids. With 1 base removed from V and 0 bases from J, the gap between germline ends came to 7 bases. Germline V gene data show CDR1 as SGHNT and CDR2 as YENEEA.

This clone was seen just once. The chain couples TRBV7-9 to TRBJ2-3; TRBD1 matches 8 bases. Per the germline V gene, CDR1 is SEHNR and CDR2 is FQNEAQ (reference sequence). The J segment lost 7 bases and the V segment lost 5 bases, leaving 17 bases of the junction unmatched. CDR3 length: 17 amino acids. The CDR3 region is CASSVDREYSTLHTQYF. In DNA form, the CDR3 reads TGTGCCAGCAGCGTGGACAGGGAGTACTCTACCTTGCATACGCAGTATTTT.

This sequence joins TRBV7-9 and TRBJ1-3, with D hard to call. V lost 11 bases and J 4 bases, leaving 18 bases between the germline ends. Germline CDR1 reads SEHNR; CDR2 reads FQNEAQ (reference sequence). This CDR3 region has 14 residues. CDR3 nucleotide sequence: TGTGCCGGCAACCCGGCGGCGTTCGGAAACACCATATATTTT. This codes for CAGNPAAFGNTIYF.

This chain uses TRBV6-1 with TRBJ2-7; D is possibly TRBD1 (6 bases). Germline V CDR1 and CDR2: MNHNS, SASEGT. The CDR3 runs 14 residues. The V gene lost 3 bases and the J gene lost 2 bases, with 11 bases spanning the gap. CDR3 in DNA: TGTGCCAGCAGTGACCGGGACAACCCCTACGAGCAGTACTTC. It translates to CASSDRDNPYEQYF.

The genes are TRBV30 and TRBJ1-1, with unresolved D. The V end was cut by 3 bases, the J end by 2 bases, with 4 bases between. The CDR3 contains 11 residues. Germline V gene data show CDR1 as GTSNPN and CDR2 as SVGIG (reference sequence). The CDR3 nucleotides read TGTGCCTGGAGCACTAACACTGAAGCTTTCTTT. Amino acid sequence: CAWSTNTEAFF.

This sequence joins TRBV28 and TRBJ1-2, with D perhaps matching TRBD1 (5 bases). V lost 7 bases to trimming and J lost 7 bases, with 19 bases between them. Germline assignment: CDR1 MDHEN and CDR2 SYDVKM. This CDR3 has 14 amino acids. The CDR3 sequence is CASTKTSGVGGYTF. CDR3 nucleotides: TGTGCCAGCACCAAAACATCGGGGGTAGGTGGCTACACCTTC.

The DNA of the CDR3 is TGCGCCAGCAGCTCTGTGGCGGCTGGAAACACCATATATTTT. The encoded protein is CASSSVAAGNTIYF. This chain uses TRBV5-1 with TRBJ1-3; D ambiguous. Trimming removed 3 bases from V and 2 bases from J, with 9 bases in between. The CDR3 spans 14 residues. Germline V gene sequence: CDR1 SGHRS, CDR2 YFSETQ. Based on the CDR3 plus reference TRBV5-1 and TRBJ1-3, the full variable domain is KAGVTQTPRYLIKTRGQQVTLSCSPISGHRSVSWYQQTPGQGLQFLFEYFSETQRNKGNFPGRFSGRQFSNSRSEMNVSTLELGDSALYLCASSSVAAGNTIYFGEGSWLTVV.

The chain links TRBV29-1 to TRBJ1-2; D might be TRBD1 (5 bases). CDR3 length: 12 amino acids. The germline CDR1 and CDR2 sequences are SQVTM and ANQGSEA. V lost 4 bases and J lost 6, with 12 bases in between. This CDR3 reads CSVGGGADGYTF. In DNA form, the CDR3 reads TGCAGCGTTGGAGGTGGGGCGGATGGCTACACCTTC.

The chain is built from TRBV19 and TRBJ1-6, with 11 bases aligning to TRBD1. J gave up 6 bases and V 6 bases, and 10 bases lay outside the gene matches. Per germline, CDR1 LNHDA and CDR2 SQIVND (reference sequence). CDR3 size: 17 residues. CDR3 residues: CASSRIGTGGSNSPLHF. The CDR3 nucleotides read TGTGCCAGTAGCCGGATCGGGACAGGGGGTAGTAATTCACCCCTCCACTTT.

The chain carries TRBV5-4 and TRBJ2-3; 14 nucleotides align to TRBD2. Germline trimming cut 4 bases from V and 0 bases from J; bases unmatched to any gene: 4. Germline CDR1 is SGHNT and CDR2 is YYREEE (reference sequence). The CDR3 totals 17 residues. The CDR3 spells CASSIGLAGGSTDTQYF. Written as DNA, the CDR3 is TGTGCCAGCAGCATTGGACTAGCGGGGGGCAGCACAGATACGCAGTATTTT.